This T cell receptor (beta chain) was observed in a study of blood T cell repertoires in COVID-19. On the study more broadly: T cells, B-cell-depleted T cells, or PBMCs supplied cDNA or gDNA.

Patients at the Seattle site were enrolled during active infection and followed longitudinally. CDR1 and CDR2 from the germline V gene are LNHDA and SQIVND (reference sequence). Trimming stripped 5 bases from V and 10 bases from J, with 20 bases between. The CDR3 spans 14 residues. In the original processing: Reference gene primers were amplified, and this amplification served to estimate nucleated cell counts. TCRdb's table, derived via immunoSEQ multiplex PCR, lists solely in-frame clones and lacks some. The V and J calls and the clone size are those of that table, but D and trimming were determined from the DNA. The sample holds 100,000 to 150,000 clones, about 81% seen once.

The TCR comes from a man younger than 45 with COVID-19, enrolled during active disease. J is TRBJ2-5 and V is TRBV19, with a weak D call TRBD2 (7 bases). The sequencing input was peripheral blood. CDR3 loop: CASSVGGDTRDQYF. The DNA for the CDR3 is TGTGCCAGTAGTGTGGGGGGGGACACCAGGGACCAGTACTTC.